The 6 T cell receptor beta chains presented below share a single source sample, sequenced in a study of T cells in Graves' hyperthyroidism and ophthalmopathy. The source material, RNA transcripts, was used to amplify TCR beta CDR3 regions. First-round RT-PCR targeting the TCR CDR3 was performed with the HTBI primer set. TCRdb ran MiXCR on the multiplex PCR reads and lists one entry per CDR3 protein. Among hundreds of thousands of distinct CDR3 sequences, around 20% were seen once, and the ten largest hold 30% to 40%. The material sequenced was blood. Every receptor here comes from a young man with Graves' ophthalmopathy.

About this clonotype: At one end the junction does not follow the germline gene, possibly because of a read error. This chain links TRBV27 with TRBJ2-2, with D perhaps assigned TRBD1 or TRBD2 (6 bases each). This CDR3 spans 13 amino acids. The V gene's germline CDR1 is MNHEY and CDR2 SMNVEV (reference sequence). The CDR3: CACSPLGGGELFF. The DNA of the CDR3 is TGTGCCTGCAGTCCCCTCGGGGGCGGGGAACTGTTTTTT.

This clonotype was counted many times. The chain couples TRBV3-1 to TRBJ2-1; the match to TRBD2 covers 8 bases. Germline V gene lookup returns CDR1 LGHDT and CDR2 YNNKEL (reference sequence). This CDR3 region has 18 residues. J was trimmed by 0 bases and V by 0 bases; bases with no gene match: 7. The CDR3 DNA sequence: TGTGCCAGCAGCCAAGATGTAAGGCTAGCGGGCTCCTACAATGAGCAGTTCTTC. Protein product: CASSQDVRLAGSYNEQFF.

The chain recombines TRBV20-1 with TRBJ2-7, with D tentatively TRBD2 (6 bases). V was shortened by 5 bases and J by 2 bases, with 16 bases between the two germline ends. This CDR3 has 14 residues. Germline V gives CDR1 DFQATT, CDR2 SNEGSKA (reference sequence). The DNA of the CDR3 is TGCAGTGCTGGCCCTGGGGTAGCGGCCTACGAGCAGTACTTC. Protein product: CSAGPGVAAYEQYF.

The chain recombines TRBV29-1 with TRBJ2-1, with 7 bases matching TRBD2. This CDR3 spans 14 amino acids. V was pared by 7 bases and J by 0 bases, with 6 bases of the junction left unmatched. Germline CDR1 reads SQVTM; CDR2 reads ANQGSEA. The DNA for the CDR3 is TGCAGCGGGGGCGGGAGTGGCTCCTACAATGAGCAGTTCTTC. Translated: CSGGGSGSYNEQFF.

The rearrangement joins TRBV7-9 to TRBJ2-3; 10 bases align to TRBD2. The CDR3 sequence is 15 residues long. Germline CDR1 is SEHNR and CDR2 is FQNEAQ (reference sequence). The V and J ends lost 3 bases and 3 bases, in that order; junction bases with no gene match: 3. The CDR3 spells CASSFGLAATDTQYF. DNA for the CDR3: TGTGCCAGCAGCTTTGGACTAGCGGCGACAGATACGCAGTATTTT.

This clonotype appeared a few times. The rearrangement uses TRBV10-3 and TRBJ2-1; D is undetermined. Germline CDR1 is ENHRY and CDR2 is SYGVKD. The ends were cut back, 5 bases at V and 5 bases at J, with 7 bases in the middle. This CDR3 is 12 amino acids long. CDR3 protein: CAISREHNEQFF. CDR3 sequence (DNA): TGTGCCATCAGTAGGGAACACAATGAGCAGTTCTTC.